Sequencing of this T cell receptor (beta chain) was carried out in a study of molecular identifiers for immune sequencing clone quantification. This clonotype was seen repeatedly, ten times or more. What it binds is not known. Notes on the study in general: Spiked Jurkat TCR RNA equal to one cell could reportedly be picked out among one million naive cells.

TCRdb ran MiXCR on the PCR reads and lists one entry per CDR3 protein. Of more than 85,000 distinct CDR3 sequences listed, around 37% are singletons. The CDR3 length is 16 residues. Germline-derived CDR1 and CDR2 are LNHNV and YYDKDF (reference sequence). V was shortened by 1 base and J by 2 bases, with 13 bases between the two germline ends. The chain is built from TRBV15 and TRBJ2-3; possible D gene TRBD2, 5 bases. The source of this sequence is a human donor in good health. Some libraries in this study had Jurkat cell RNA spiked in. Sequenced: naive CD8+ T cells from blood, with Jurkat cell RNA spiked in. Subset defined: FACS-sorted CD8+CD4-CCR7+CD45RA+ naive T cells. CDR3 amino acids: CATSRAATSYTDTQYF. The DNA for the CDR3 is TGTGCCACCAGCAGAGCAGCTACTAGTTACACAGATACGCAGTATTTT.